This TCR beta chain was recorded in a study of shared clonotypes between healthy human individuals. Within Nashville, Tennessee resided all donors, each a Caucasian adult. A CD45RA-negative memory subset and a CD45RA+ naive subset were separated from the CD4+ cells. Libraries were prepared by immunoSEQ multiplex PCR; TCRdb keeps only in-frame clonotypes and omits some of them. The data contain about 2.3 million clones, around 93% of them singletons. Germline CDR1 is WNHNN and CDR2 is SYGVQD (reference sequence). The CDR3 has 16 amino acids. V trimming: 0 bases; J trimming: 5 bases; junction bases outside the gene matches: 4.

V is TRBV10-1 and J is TRBJ2-3; 11 nucleotides match TRBD1. The source is a man aged 18 to 30 in good health. Some clones in this sample may be carry-over from other donors' samples. Sequencing used naive CD4+ T cells from PBMCs. Noted subset: CD45RA+ positively selected. CDR3 region: CASSESRTGGGDTQYF. The CDR3 DNA is TGCGCCAGCAGTGAGTCGAGGACAGGGGGCGGAGATACGCAGTATTTT.